The T cell receptor (beta chain) under discussion was sequenced for a study of OX40 agonist ivuxolimab in advanced cancers. Across the study: One hepatocellular carcinoma and two cutaneous melanoma patients partially responded. Notes on the study in general: Clones of CD4+ and CD8+ blood T cells grew by week 6 at doses of 0.1 to 3.0 mg/kg.

Profiling relied on immunoSEQ multiplex PCR, and the TCRdb table lists in-frame clones only, not all of them. The data contain nearly 50,000 clones, 80% to 85% of them singletons. As concerns this clone: The antigen is undetermined.

The ends lost 6 bases at V and 7 bases at J; junction bases unmatched: 6. The CDR3 has 13 amino acids. CDR1 is MRHNA, CDR2 SNTAGT, per germline. This receptor was taken from an adult with an advanced solid tumor such as melanoma, head and neck, liver or kidney cancer. J is TRBJ2-1 and V is TRBV6-4, with TRBD1 identical over 7 bases. The sample was CD4+ or CD8+ T cells sorted from blood, taken in a trial of the OX40 agonist ivuxolimab. The CDR3 nucleotides are TGTGCCAGCAGAAGGACAGGAGGTAATGAGCAGTTCTTC. Its translation is CASRRTGGNEQFF.